This T cell receptor (beta chain) was identified during a study of Epstein–Barr virus B cells in breast cancer (TCRdb year 2021). Turning to the overall study: Control T cells were expanded by rapid expansion method with irradiated PBMC feeders, soluble OKT3 and IL-2 roughly 200 U/ml, collected about 10-12 days after stimulation. A single-patient case report was conducted to examine whether the T-cell receptor repertoire in triple-negative breast cancer is shaped by tumor-infiltrating EBV+ B cells.

Library method: 5' RACE. TCR libraries were built from RNA with the SMARTer Human TCR a/b Profiling Kit, capturing full V(D)J regions of both alpha and beta chains. After amplification, libraries were cleaned up with AMPure XP beads and then validated using the DNA 1000 Kit on an Agilent 2100 Bioanalyzer. Sequencing was done on an Illumina MiSeq using the 600-cycle v3 reagent kit, which produced 2 x 300 bp paired-end reads. Regarding the original processing steps: MiXCR and VDJTools were used to process the reads; non-productive clonotypes were removed, and clonotypes were merged by CDR3 amino acid sequence before frequencies were recalculated. CDR3 sequences were matched against the McPAS-TCR database allowing a Levenshtein distance of 1, and UpSet plots were made in R with UpSetR. TCRdb itself trimmed the public reads at Q25 with fastp, ran MiXCR and retained productive beta chains. Merged by CDR3 protein, the rows form single entries marked with the most common genes and DNA. These V and J calls originate from TCRdb's pipeline instead of the authors' own analysis. The sample data list some 660 distinct CDR3 sequences, and around two fifths of these were observed just once. 95% to 97% of the sample belongs to the ten largest clones.

On this clonotype itself: Its antigen is currently not known. The record has no base qualities; no much larger clone is one base away.

The CDR3 goes from the cysteine to the phenylalanine over 13 residues. The read is trimmed to its CDR3 DNA, 39 bases read in frame from base 1. Trimming at the junction amounts to 0 bases on V and 8 bases on J, and the germline ends lie 10 bases apart. CDR1 and CDR2 (LNHNV, YYDKDF) derive from the germline V gene (reference sequence). What the work shows at the level of the full study, not this receptor alone: All data came from a single patient described as a first proof of concept, which limits generalization.

RNA from roughly 1.1e5 to 9.2e5 cultured T cells was extracted using RNeasy Micro or Mini kits with on-column DNase digestion, and the RNA was checked on an Agilent 2100 Bioanalyzer. Material for sequencing was tumor-infiltrating lymphocytes expanded in culture. The chain couples TRBV15 to TRBJ1-2, with the D gene not confidently named. The receptor comes from a woman between 40 and 55 years old with triple-negative breast cancer. The nucleotides are TGTGCCACCAGCAGAGATGGGTATAGGGGCTACACCTTC. Translated, this is CATSRDGYRGYTF.